This TCR beta chain was observed in a study of regulatory T cells in long-lasting Graves disease. Whole-study context: Treatment with antithyroid drugs for over 5 years, together with positive TSH receptor antibodies, meant persistent Graves' disease.

V was pared by 7 bases and J by 1 base, with 14 bases between. CDR3 length equals 14 residues. Germline CDR1 and CDR2: DFQATT and SNEGSKA (reference sequence). This clonotype was seen at least ten times. What it recognizes is unknown. Indicated time point: persistent/refractory GD, antithyroid drugs over 5 years with positive TRAb. RNA isolated from PBMCs was used to make the TCR library. Diagnosis followed American Thyroid Association guidelines for Graves' disease. Findings and limits, study-wide: The TCR repertoire of persistent Graves' patients was less diverse than that of newly diagnosed ones. Authors noted too few samples as a limitation.

CDR3-region Arm-PCR and iRepertoire HTBI primers produced the TCR beta libraries. TCRdb called the multiplex PCR reads again in MiXCR, with one record for every CDR3 protein. In the table there are roughly 490,000 distinct CDR3 sequences, about 20% of which are singletons. V and J are TRBV20-1 and TRBJ1-5, with a tentative D call TRBD1 (6 bases). The clonotype originates from a female donor with Graves disease. The sample in question was peripheral blood mononuclear cells (PBMCs), obtained when the disease was refractory, from a patient treated with antithyroid drugs. Here the CDR3 reads CSVPQGVSNQPQHF. The CDR3 bases are TGCAGTGTACCACAGGGTGTGAGCAATCAGCCCCAGCATTTT.